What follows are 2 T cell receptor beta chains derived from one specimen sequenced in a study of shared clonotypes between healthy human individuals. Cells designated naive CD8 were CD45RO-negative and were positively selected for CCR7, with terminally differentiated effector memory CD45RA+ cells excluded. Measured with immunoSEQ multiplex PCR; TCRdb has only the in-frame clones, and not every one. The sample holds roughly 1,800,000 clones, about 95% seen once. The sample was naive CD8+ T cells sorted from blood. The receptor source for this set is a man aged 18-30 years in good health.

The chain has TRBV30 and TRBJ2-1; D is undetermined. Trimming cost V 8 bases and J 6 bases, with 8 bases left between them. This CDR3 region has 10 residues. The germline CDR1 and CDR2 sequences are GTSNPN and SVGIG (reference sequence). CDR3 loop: CAGTVNEQFF. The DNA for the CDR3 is TGTGCCGGAACAGTCAATGAGCAGTTCTTC. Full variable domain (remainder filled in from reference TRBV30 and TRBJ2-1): SQTIHQWPATLVQPVGSPLSLECTVEGTSNPNLYWYRQAAGRGLQLLFYSVGIGQISSEVPQNLSASRPQDRQFILSSKKLLLSDSGFYLCAGTVNEQFFGPGTRLTVL.

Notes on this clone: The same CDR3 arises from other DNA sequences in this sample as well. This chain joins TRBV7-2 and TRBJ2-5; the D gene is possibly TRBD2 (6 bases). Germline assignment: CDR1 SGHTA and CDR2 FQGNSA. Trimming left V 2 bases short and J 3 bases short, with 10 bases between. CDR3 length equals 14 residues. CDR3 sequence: CASSLLGTEETQYF. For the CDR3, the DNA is TGTGCCAGCAGCTTATTAGGGACTGAAGAGACCCAGTACTTC.